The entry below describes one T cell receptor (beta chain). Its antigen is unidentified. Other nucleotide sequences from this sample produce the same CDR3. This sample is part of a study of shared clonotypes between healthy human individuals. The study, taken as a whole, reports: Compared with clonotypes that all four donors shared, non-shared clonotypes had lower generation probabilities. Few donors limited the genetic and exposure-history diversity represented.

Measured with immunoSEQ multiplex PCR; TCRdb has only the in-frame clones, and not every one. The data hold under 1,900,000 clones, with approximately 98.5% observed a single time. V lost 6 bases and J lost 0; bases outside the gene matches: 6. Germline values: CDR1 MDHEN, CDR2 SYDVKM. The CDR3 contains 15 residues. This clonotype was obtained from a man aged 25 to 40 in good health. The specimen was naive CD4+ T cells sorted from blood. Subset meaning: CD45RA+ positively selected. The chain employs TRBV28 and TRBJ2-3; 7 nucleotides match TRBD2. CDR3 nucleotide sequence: TGTGCCAGCAGCCCCAGCGGGACTAGCACAGATACGCAGTATTTT. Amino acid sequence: CASSPSGTSTDTQYF.